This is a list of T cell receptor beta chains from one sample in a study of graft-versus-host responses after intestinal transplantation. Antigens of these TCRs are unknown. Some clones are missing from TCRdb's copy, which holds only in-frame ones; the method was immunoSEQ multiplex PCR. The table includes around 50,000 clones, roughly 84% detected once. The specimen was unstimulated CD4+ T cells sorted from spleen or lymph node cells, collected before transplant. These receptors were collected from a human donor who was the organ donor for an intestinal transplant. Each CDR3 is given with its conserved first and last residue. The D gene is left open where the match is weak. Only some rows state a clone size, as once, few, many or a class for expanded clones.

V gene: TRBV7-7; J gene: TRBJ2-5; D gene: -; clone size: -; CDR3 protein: CASSLSGLETQYF; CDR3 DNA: TGTGCCAGCAGCTTATCGGGGTTAGAGACCCAGTACTTC
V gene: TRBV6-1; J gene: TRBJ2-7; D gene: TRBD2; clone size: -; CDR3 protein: CASTRAGLSYEQYF; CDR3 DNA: TGTGCCAGCACCCGAGCGGGGTTATCCTACGAGCAGTACTTC
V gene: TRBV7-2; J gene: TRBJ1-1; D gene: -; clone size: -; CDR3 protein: CASSLADAAFF; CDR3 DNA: TGTGCCAGCAGCTTAGCGGATGCGGCTTTCTTT
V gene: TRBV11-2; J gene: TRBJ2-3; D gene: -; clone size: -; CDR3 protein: CASSLDGTSTDTQYF; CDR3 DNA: TGTGCCAGCAGCTTAGACGGAACTAGCACAGATACGCAGTATTTT
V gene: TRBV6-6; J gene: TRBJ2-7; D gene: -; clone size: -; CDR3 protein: CASSPGRGRFYEQYF; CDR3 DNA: TGTGCCAGCAGCCCCGGACGGGGGCGCTTCTACGAGCAGTACTTC
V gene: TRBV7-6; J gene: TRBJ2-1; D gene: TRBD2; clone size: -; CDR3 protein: CASSLGLAERQFF; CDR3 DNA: TGTGCCAGCAGCTTAGGCCTAGCGGAAAGGCAGTTCTTC
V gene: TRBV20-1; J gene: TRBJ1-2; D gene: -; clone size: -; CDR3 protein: CSARQGYGYTF; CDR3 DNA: TGCAGTGCTAGACAGGGCTATGGCTACACCTTC
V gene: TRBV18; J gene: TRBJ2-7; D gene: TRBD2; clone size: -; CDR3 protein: CASSDTGLAGGLPSGQYF; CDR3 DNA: TGTGCCAGCTCAGATACGGGACTAGCGGGGGGCCTACCTTCGGGGCAGTACTTC
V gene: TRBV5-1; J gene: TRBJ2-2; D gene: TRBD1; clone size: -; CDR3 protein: CASSLSGTGLTGELFF; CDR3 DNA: TGCGCCAGCAGCTTGTCCGGGACAGGGCTTACCGGGGAGCTGTTTTTT
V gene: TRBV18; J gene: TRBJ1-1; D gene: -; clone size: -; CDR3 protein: CASSPVRIMNTEAFF; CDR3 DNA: TGTGCCAGCTCACCAGTACGGATAATGAACACTGAAGCTTTCTTT
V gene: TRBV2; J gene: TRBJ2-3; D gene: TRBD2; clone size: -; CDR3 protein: CASSEARTSGPTDTQYF; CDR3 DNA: TGTGCCAGCAGTGAAGCTCGGACTAGCGGGCCGACAGATACGCAGTATTTT
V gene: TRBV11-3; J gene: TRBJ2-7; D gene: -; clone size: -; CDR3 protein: CASSLDTYEQYF; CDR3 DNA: TGTGCCAGCAGCTTGGACACCTACGAGCAGTACTTC
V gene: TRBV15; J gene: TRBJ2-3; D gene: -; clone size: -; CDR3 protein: CATSTPWPAVRGTDTQYF; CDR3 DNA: TGTGCCACCAGCACCCCTTGGCCAGCGGTAAGAGGCACAGATACGCAGTATTTT
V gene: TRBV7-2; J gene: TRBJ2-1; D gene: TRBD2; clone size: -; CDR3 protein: CASSLVPSGIAYNEQFF; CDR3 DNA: TGTGCCAGCAGCTTAGTTCCTAGCGGGATAGCCTACAATGAGCAGTTCTTC
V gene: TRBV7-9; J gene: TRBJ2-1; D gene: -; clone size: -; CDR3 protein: CASSLYSGGNEQFF; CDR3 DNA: TGTGCCAGCAGCTTGTATTCAGGGGGGAATGAGCAGTTCTTC
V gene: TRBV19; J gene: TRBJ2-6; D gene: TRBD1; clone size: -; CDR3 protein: CASSIMGQGGGANVLTF; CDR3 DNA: TGTGCCAGTAGTATTATGGGACAGGGAGGCGGGGCCAACGTCCTGACTTTC
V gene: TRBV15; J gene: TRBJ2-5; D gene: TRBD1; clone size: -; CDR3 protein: CATSRDRGAQETQYF; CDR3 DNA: TGTGCCACCAGCCGGGACAGGGGCGCCCAAGAGACCCAGTACTTC
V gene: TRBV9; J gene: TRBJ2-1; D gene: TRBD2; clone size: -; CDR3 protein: CASSVEGSGISSSYNEQFF; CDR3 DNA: TGTGCCAGCAGCGTAGAAGGTAGCGGGATAAGTAGCTCCTACAATGAGCAGTTCTTC
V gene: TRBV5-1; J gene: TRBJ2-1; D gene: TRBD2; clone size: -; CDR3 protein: CASSFIAGLSYNEQFF; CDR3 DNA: TGCGCCAGCAGCTTTATAGCGGGCCTCTCCTACAATGAGCAGTTCTTC
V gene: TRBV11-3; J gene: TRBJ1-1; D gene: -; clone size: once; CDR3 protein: CASSLDGGIRAAEAFF; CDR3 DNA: TGTGCCAGCAGCTTAGACGGGGGCATCAGGGCGGCTGAAGCTTTCTTT